What follows are 13 T cell receptor beta chains derived from one specimen sequenced in a study of CXCR3-negative and CXCR3-positive naive CD8 T cells. UMI-labeled 5' RACE yielded the TRB cDNA libraries. Using the 5' RACE reads, TCRdb records one entry per CDR3 protein without DNA. The sample totals almost 6,000 distinct CDR3 sequences. Whole-study findings and limits: Naive CXCR3-positive cells had TRB CDR3s more hydrophobic than those of CXCR3-negative naive cells.

The antigens for these receptors are not known. What was sequenced was naive CXCR3+ CD8+ T cells from blood. Indicated subset: CD45RO-CCR7+CD27+CD95- naive CD8+ T cells expressing CXCR3 (TNR3+). All receptors derive from a human donor in good health. Some clones in this sample may be carry-over from other donors' samples.

This clonotype shows up as medium-sized by frequency. The chain joins TRBV20-1 to TRBJ2-7; TCRdb outputs TRBD1, but without DNA this stays unchecked. Looked up from germline, CDR1 is DFQATT and CDR2 is SNEGSKA (reference sequence). The CDR3 is made up of 16 amino acids. The CDR3 protein is CSARDEWINSRGEQYF.

By frequency, this clonotype registers medium-sized (0.01 to 0.1%). The V and J genes are TRBV12-5 and TRBJ2-3; TCRdb selects TRBD1, and the lack of DNA leaves this call unchecked. The CDR3 runs to 15 residues. Germline CDR1 is LGHNT and CDR2 is FRNRAP. Here the CDR3 reads CASGYLGGLLDTQYF.

The chain couples TRBV10-3 to TRBJ1-2. The germline V gene encodes CDR1 ENHRY and CDR2 SYGVKD. The CDR3 spans 12 residues. CDR3 residues: CAISDAGYGYTF.

The rearrangement joins TRBV6-6 to TRBJ2-7; without DNA, the TCRdb call of TRBD1 cannot be checked. This CDR3 spans 12 amino acids. Germline CDR1 and CDR2: MNHNY and SVGAGI (reference sequence). CDR3 loop: CASSYSGGEQYF.

This clonotype is deemed medium-sized by its frequency. The V and J genes are TRBV6-6 and TRBJ2-5. The CDR3 has 16 amino acids. Germline V CDR1 and CDR2: MNHNY, SVGAGI (reference sequence). The CDR3 protein is CASSYSITALEETQYF.

This chain joins TRBV29-1 and TRBJ2-7; the TCRdb call, TRBD1, lacks DNA for checking. Germline CDR1 reads SQVTM; CDR2 reads ANQGSEA. This CDR3 has 14 amino acids. This chain's CDR3 is CSVEEGTGTYEQYF.

The gene calls are TRBV6-5 and TRBJ2-1; TCRdb lists TRBD1, though no DNA is available to test this call. CDR1 is MNHEY and CDR2 is SVGAGI in the germline V gene. There are 16 residues in the CDR3. Here the CDR3 reads CASSYSFRGGYNEQFF.

This clonotype is called medium-sized (0.01 to 0.1%) based on its frequency. The chain joins TRBV15 to TRBJ1-1; there is no DNA to check the TCRdb D call of TRBD1. CDR1 and CDR2 (germline): LNHNV, YYDKDF (reference sequence). The CDR3 contains 13 residues. CDR3 sequence: CATYMGRGTEAFF.

This clonotype is labeled medium-sized based on frequency. The gene calls are TRBV29-1 and TRBJ2-7; the D gene TCRdb calls, TRBD2, cannot be checked with no DNA. The germline gives CDR1 SQVTM, CDR2 ANQGSEA. This CDR3 is built from 14 residues. The CDR3 spells CSVDGLAGSDEQYF.

Judged by frequency, this clonotype is medium-sized (0.01 to 0.1%). V gene TRBV7-2 combines with J gene TRBJ2-7. The germline V gene has CDR1 SGHTA and CDR2 FQGNSA. This CDR3 is built from 11 residues. This CDR3 is CASVSPYEQYF.

Its frequency marks this clonotype as medium-sized. The chain joins TRBV5-1 to TRBJ2-1; the D gene TCRdb calls, TRBD2, cannot be checked with no DNA. CDR1 and CDR2 from the germline V gene are SGHRS and YFSETQ. The CDR3 is 18 amino acids. The CDR3 loop is CASSVYPPGTSGSNEQFF.

The chain recombines TRBV21-1 with TRBJ2-5; TCRdb's D call, TRBD2, is unchecked because there is no DNA. TRBV21-1 has pseudogene status. This CDR3 region has 16 residues. The CDR3 region is CASSKRRPGLKETQYF.

This clonotype ranks as medium-sized in terms of frequency. The chain employs TRBV19 and TRBJ2-1. CDR3 length equals 14 residues. CDR1 is LNHDA and CDR2 is SQIVND in the germline V gene (reference sequence). The CDR3 sequence: CASSLRGSYNEQFF.